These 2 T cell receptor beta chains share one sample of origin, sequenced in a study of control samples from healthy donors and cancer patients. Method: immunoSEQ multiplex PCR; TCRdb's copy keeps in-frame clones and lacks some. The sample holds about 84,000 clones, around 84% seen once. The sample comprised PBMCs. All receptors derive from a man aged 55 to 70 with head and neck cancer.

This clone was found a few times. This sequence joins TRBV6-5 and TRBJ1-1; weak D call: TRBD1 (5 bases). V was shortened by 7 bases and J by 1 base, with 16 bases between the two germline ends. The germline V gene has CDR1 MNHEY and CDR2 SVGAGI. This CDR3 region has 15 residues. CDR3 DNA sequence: TGTGCCAGCAAAGGATGGCCGACAGAGAACACTGAAGCTTTCTTT. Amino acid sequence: CASKGWPTENTEAFF.

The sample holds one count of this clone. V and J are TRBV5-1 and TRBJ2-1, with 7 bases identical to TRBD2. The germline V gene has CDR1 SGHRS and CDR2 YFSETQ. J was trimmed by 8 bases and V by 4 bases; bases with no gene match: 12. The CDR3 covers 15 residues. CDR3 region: CASSLEPGLLYEQFF. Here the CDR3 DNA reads TGCGCCAGCAGCCTCGAACCGGGACTATTATATGAGCAGTTCTTC.